This entry lists 14 T cell receptor beta chains sequenced from one sample in a study of PD-1 blockade in classical Hodgkin lymphoma. Some clones are missing from TCRdb's copy, which holds only in-frame ones; the method was immunoSEQ multiplex PCR. The sample consists of 25,000 to 30,000 clones, 89% of them appearing once. The time point was: newly diagnosed, previously untreated cHL patient sample. Researchers report purifying CD4+ T cells from thawed PBMCs by magnetic negative selection. Sample: CD4+ T cells from blood. The receptors originated from a human donor with classical Hodgkin lymphoma.

The chain is built from TRBV7-2 and TRBJ2-7, with a tentative D call TRBD2 (6 bases). This CDR3 spans 14 amino acids. Germline V CDR1 and CDR2: SGHTA, FQGNSA. Trimming took 2 bases from V and 3 from J, leaving 11 bases between them. The CDR3 region is CASSLSRTNYEQYF. CDR3 DNA sequence: TGTGCCAGCAGCTTAAGTAGGACTAACTACGAGCAGTACTTC.

This chain connects TRBV6-6 to TRBJ1-3, with D possibly being TRBD1 (5 bases). From germline, CDR1 is MNHNY and CDR2 SVGAGI (reference sequence). The CDR3 extends over 15 amino acids. V shed 8 bases and J shed 3 bases, with 17 bases lying between them. The CDR3 sequence is CASALRGGRGNTIYF. The DNA of the CDR3 is TGTGCCAGCGCCCTGAGGGGAGGCCGTGGAAACACCATATATTTT.

The V and J genes are TRBV6-1 and TRBJ1-2; D is unclear. Per germline, CDR1 MNHNS and CDR2 SASEGT. Trimming shortened V by 6 bases and J by 3 bases, and 8 bases separated the two germline ends. The CDR3 totals 12 residues. DNA for the CDR3: TGTGCCAGCAGCGTGGAATACTATGGCTACACCTTC. It specifies CASSVEYYGYTF.

This clone was seen only a few times. The V call is TRBV30, the J call TRBJ1-1; 10 bases map to TRBD1. From germline, CDR1 is GTSNPN and CDR2 SVGIG (reference sequence). This CDR3 has 16 amino acids. V shed 2 bases, J shed 4 bases, and the junction held 10 bases outside the gene matches. CDR3 DNA sequence: TGTGCCTGGAGTTACCGGACAGGGGGGCGGGCCACTGAAGCTTTCTTT. Amino acids: CAWSYRTGGRATEAFF.

CDR3 protein: CASKVPIGQGNQPQHF. Written as DNA, the CDR3 is TGTGCCAGCAAGGTTCCGATCGGACAGGGCAATCAGCCCCAGCATTTT. V and J are TRBV28 and TRBJ1-5, with TRBD1 identical over 7 bases. Per the germline V gene, CDR1 is MDHEN and CDR2 is SYDVKM. V shed 7 bases and J 2 bases; nucleotides not matched to a gene: 11. The length of the CDR3 is 16 residues.

The chain is built from TRBV7-2 and TRBJ2-1; D is unresolved. This CDR3 region has 15 residues. The germline gives CDR1 SGHTA, CDR2 FQGNSA. V was pared by 5 bases and J by 5 bases, with 16 bases between. CDR3 DNA sequence: TGTGCCAGCAGCCCGCGGAACCAGGCAGACAATGAGCAGTTCTTC. Translation gives CASSPRNQADNEQFF.

This sequence joins TRBV18 and TRBJ2-7; D remains unclear. CDR3 length: 16 residues. In germline, CDR1 is KGHSH, CDR2 LQKENI. With 0 bases removed from V and 0 bases from J, the gap between germline ends came to 12 bases. In DNA, the CDR3 is TGTGCCAGCTCACCACCGGTTCGCGGTATCTCCTACGAGCAGTACTTC. Translating gives CASSPPVRGISYEQYF.

The chain has TRBV18 and TRBJ2-2; D not certain. V was shortened by 2 bases and J by 3 bases, with 7 bases between the two germline ends. This CDR3 contains 14 residues. CDR1 KGHSH and CDR2 LQKENI come from the germline V gene. The CDR3, as DNA: TGTGCCAGCTCACCAATCCCGGACACCGGGGAGCTGTTTTTT. This sequence encodes CASSPIPDTGELFF. The variable domain in full, with the rest retrieved from reference TRBV18 and TRBJ2-2, is NAGVMQNPRHLVRRRGQEARLRCSPMKGHSHVYWYRQLPEEGLKFMVYLQKENIIDESGMPKERFSAEFPKEGPSILRIQQVVRGDSAAYFCASSPIPDTGELFFGEGSRLTVL.

This chain links TRBV6-4 with TRBJ2-1, with TRBD2 identical over 7 bases. Germline CDR1 reads MRHNA; CDR2 reads SNTAGT. The CDR3 length is 16 residues. V shed 0 bases and J 8 bases; nucleotides not matched to a gene: 10. The CDR3 loop is CASSDSGRGAKDEQFF. The CDR3 region has the DNA TGTGCCAGCAGTGACTCGGGGAGGGGCGCCAAGGATGAGCAGTTCTTC.

The chain is built from TRBV5-1 and TRBJ2-3; D remains ambiguous. This CDR3 has 12 amino acids. V gave up 3 bases and J gave up 7 bases, with 9 bases separating them. CDR1 and CDR2 from the germline V gene are SGHRS and YFSETQ. The CDR3 nucleotides are TGCGCCAGCAGCTCGGCCCCTTATACGCAGTATTTT. Residues: CASSSAPYTQYF.

This rearrangement joins TRBV2 to TRBJ1-3; possibly TRBD1 for D (6 bases). This CDR3 comprises 14 residues. CDR1 and CDR2 from the germline V gene are SNHLY and FYNNEI. V lost 6 bases and J lost 0, with 9 bases in between. The CDR3 DNA reads as TGTGCCAGCAGCGGACAGAGCTCTGGAAACACCATATATTTT. This translates into CASSGQSSGNTIYF.

The CDR3 region has the DNA TGTGCCACCAGCAGGGGGTCGATGACGGAGACCCAGTACTTC. Translated, it gives CATSRGSMTETQYF. The V and J genes are TRBV15 and TRBJ2-5; D uncertain. Germline loops: CDR1 LNHNV, CDR2 YYDKDF (reference sequence). With 3 bases removed from V and 5 bases from J, the gap between germline ends came to 13 bases. This CDR3 comprises 14 residues.

The chain couples TRBV25-1 to TRBJ2-4, with a weak D call TRBD2 (6 bases). Germline CDR1 reads MGHDK; CDR2 reads SYGVNS. Trimming took off 2 bases at V and 8 bases at J, with 13 bases between the two ends. This CDR3 has 14 amino acids. CDR3 sequence reads: CASSESGLEDIQYF. The CDR3 DNA reads TGTGCCAGCAGTGAAAGCGGGCTAGAGGACATTCAGTACTTC.

This clone is a singleton in its sample. CDR3 in DNA: TGTGCCAGCAGCCCCGTTGAGTACGAGCAGTACTTC. It translates to CASSPVEYEQYF. The V gene is TRBV6-5, the J gene TRBJ2-7, with D hard to call. The CDR3 totals 12 residues. Germline CDR1 and CDR2: MNHEY and SVGAGI. The V end lost 6 bases, the J end lost 4 bases, and 10 bases lay between the germline ends.